The 13 T cell receptor beta chains below all came from one sample that was sequenced in a study of early T cells in non-severe SARS-CoV-2 infection. TCRdb reprocessed the 5' RACE reads via MiXCR and lists one record per CDR3 protein. Altogether some 36,000 distinct CDR3 sequences are present, roughly 6.3% being singletons, with the ten largest covering around 6.1%. The specimen was whole blood. These receptors were taken from an adult who was a healthcare worker with PCR-confirmed SARS-CoV-2 infection or an uninfected control (not recorded which).

This clonotype showed up just a few times. The CDR3: CASSSEESYEQYF. Written as DNA, the CDR3 is TGTGCCAGCAGCAGTGAAGAAAGCTACGAGCAGTACTTC. This chain connects TRBV21-1 to TRBJ2-7. TRBV21-1 is a pseudogene segment. The CDR3 runs to 13 residues.

The sample holds a few counts of this clonotype. DNA of the CDR3: TGTGCCAGCAGCTTGAGGGGAGACACAGATACGCAGTATTTT. Translating gives CASSLRGDTDTQYF. This chain uses TRBV5-4 with TRBJ2-3, with D perhaps TRBD1 or TRBD2 (5 bases each). The V and J ends lost 1 base and 2 bases respectively, with 8 bases between them. The CDR3 has 14 amino acids. The V gene's germline CDR1 is SGHNT and CDR2 YYREEE (reference sequence).

The chain combines TRBV20-1 with TRBJ1-1; D is perhaps TRBD1 (5 bases). The V gene's germline CDR1 is DFQATT and CDR2 SNEGSKA (reference sequence). This CDR3 spans 14 amino acids. V gave up 0 bases and J gave up 1 base, with 9 bases separating them. The CDR3 is CSARDGTANTEAFF. In nucleotides, the CDR3 is TGCAGTGCTAGAGACGGGACGGCGAACACTGAAGCTTTCTTT.

This chain links TRBV2 with TRBJ1-5, with a possible D match to TRBD1 (6 bases). CDR3 length: 13 residues. In germline, CDR1 is SNHLY, CDR2 FYNNEI. V gave up 4 bases and J gave up 6 bases, with 10 bases separating them. CDR3 in DNA: TGTGCCAGCAGTGTAGAGGGGGGTCAGCCCCAGCATTTT. Residues: CASSVEGGQPQHF.

The table lists this clonotype with many counts. This rearrangement joins TRBV5-1 to TRBJ2-3; TRBD2 is a possible D gene (6 bases). Germline V gives CDR1 SGHRS, CDR2 YFSETQ. V was pared by 5 bases and J by 0 bases, with 16 bases between. The CDR3 runs 16 residues. The CDR3 protein is CASRRGSGGSTDTQYF. The CDR3 nucleotides read TGCGCCAGCAGACGGGGATCCGGAGGGAGCACAGATACGCAGTATTTT. The full variable domain, completed using reference TRBV5-1 and TRBJ2-3, is KAGVTQTPRYLIKTRGQQVTLSCSPISGHRSVSWYQQTPGQGLQFLFEYFSETQRNKGNFPGRFSGRQFSNSRSEMNVSTLELGDSALYLCASRRGSGGSTDTQYFGPGTRLTVL.

This clonotype occurred a few times. This sequence joins TRBV4-3 and TRBJ2-1; D tentatively fits TRBD1 or TRBD2 (6 bases each). Per the germline V gene, CDR1 is LGHNA and CDR2 is YSLEER. The length of the CDR3 is 16 residues. V was trimmed by 1 base and J by 13 bases, leaving 23 bases between them. The CDR3 coding sequence is TGCGCCAGCAGCCAAGTCCACTATAGTACAGGGAGGACCCAGTTCTTC. This translates into CASSQVHYSTGRTQFF.

The genes are TRBV19 and TRBJ2-4; unclear D gene. CDR3 length equals 15 residues. The V and J ends lost 5 bases and 0 bases respectively, with 11 bases between them. Germline CDR1 and CDR2: LNHDA and SQIVND (reference sequence). CDR3: CASSVGGSAKNIQYF. The DNA of the CDR3 is TGTGCCAGTAGTGTTGGTGGGTCAGCCAAAAACATTCAGTACTTC.

The genes are TRBV3-1 and TRBJ2-2; no firm D call. The V and J ends lost 0 bases and 4 bases respectively, with 6 bases between them. The CDR3 has 14 residues. Per germline, CDR1 LGHDT and CDR2 YNNKEL (reference sequence). CDR3: CASSQDPATGELFF. CDR3 bases: TGTGCCAGCAGCCAAGATCCTGCCACCGGGGAGCTGTTTTTT.

A few counts support this clonotype. The chain recombines TRBV6-2 or TRBV6-3 with TRBJ2-6; D gene unclear. This CDR3 has 14 amino acids. With 5 bases removed from V and 2 bases from J, the gap between germline ends came to 7 bases. Germline V gene lookup returns CDR1 MNHEY and CDR2 SVGEGT. The CDR3 DNA is TGTGCCAGCAGTCCCCCCACTGGGGCCAACGTCCTGACTTTC. Translated: CASSPPTGANVLTF.

In its sample, this clonotype was seen many times. CDR3 loop: CASSPGQGALLHF. The CDR3 DNA reads TGTGCCAGCTCACCGGGACAGGGGGCACTCCTCCACTTT. The chain links TRBV18 to TRBJ1-6, with 12 bases lining up with TRBD1. CDR1 and CDR2 from the germline V gene are KGHSH and LQKENI. This CDR3 comprises 13 residues. J gave up 15 bases and V 3 bases, and 3 bases lay outside the gene matches.

This clonotype was seen many times. The chain carries TRBV29-1 and TRBJ2-7, with D perhaps assigned TRBD1 or TRBD2 (5 bases each). Germline V CDR1 and CDR2: SQVTM, ANQGSEA. This CDR3 spans 13 amino acids. Deletions cut 8 bases from V and 4 bases from J, with 18 bases between. CDR3 amino acids: CSYLVGPRYEQYF. The CDR3 DNA follows: TGCAGCTACCTCGTGGGACCGCGATACGAGCAGTACTTC.

The V call is TRBV20-1, the J call TRBJ2-1; 7 nucleotides align to TRBD2. The CDR3 length is 14 residues. With V trimmed by 6 bases and J by 8 bases, 13 bases remained unmatched. The germline CDR1 and CDR2 sequences are DFQATT and SNEGSKA (reference sequence). CDR3 sequence: CSAIIGGSKDEQFF. The CDR3 DNA follows: TGCAGTGCCATAATCGGCGGGAGTAAGGATGAGCAGTTCTTC.

This clonotype was seen at least ten times. The CDR3, as DNA: TGTGCCAGCAGTTACTCCGCCTTCAACCAAGAGACCCAGTACTTC. It codes for CASSYSAFNQETQYF. This chain uses TRBV6-5 with TRBJ2-5; no definite D call. V was trimmed by 0 bases and J by 0 bases, leaving 8 bases between them. The V gene's germline CDR1 is MNHEY and CDR2 SVGAGI. The CDR3 totals 15 residues.